This TCR beta chain comes out of a study of T-cell reconstitution after alpha-beta-depleted transplantation in children. Study-wide results and caveats: Reportedly, roughly two months post-transplant, alpha-beta T cells arose from several hundred expanded graft clones. The origin of high day-60 TCRbeta diversity in some patients lay in surviving recipient T cells and thymic progenitors.

The TCRbeta library incorporated unique molecular identifiers. TCRdb reanalysed the PCR reads using MiXCR and keeps one entry per CDR3 protein. The table has 450,000 to 600,000 distinct CDR3 sequences, about 10% seen once. This clonotype was recorded at least ten times. Antigen: not known. The TCR comes from a child aged 2-15 years with inherited bone marrow failure, due to receive a stem cell transplant. The sample consisted of PBMCs, taken before TCRalphabeta/CD19-depleted stem cell transplant.

CDR3 loop: CASSWGRLVLGQETQYF. In DNA form, the CDR3 reads TGTGCCAGCAGCTGGGGCCGACTAGTTTTGGGACAAGAGACCCAGTACTTC. The chain employs TRBV7-2 and TRBJ2-5; TRBD2 is a possible D gene (6 bases). Looked up from germline, CDR1 is SGHTA and CDR2 is FQGNSA. CDR3 length equals 17 residues. V shed 4 bases and J shed 2 bases, with 20 bases lying between them.